Each of the 7 T cell receptor beta chains below was sequenced from the same sample in a study of cytomegalovirus exposure and HLA in healthy donors. With 60 Vbeta and 13 Jbeta primers, the PCR was carried out. Measured with immunoSEQ multiplex PCR; TCRdb has only the in-frame clones, and not every one. The data show approximately 120,000 clones, with under 85% seen just once and about 4.4% held by the top ten. Sequencing was carried out using PBMCs. These receptors were collected from a woman aged 45-59 years in good health and CMV-seropositive.

The chain joins TRBV7-9 to TRBJ1-1, with a weak D call TRBD1 (5 bases). Looked up from germline, CDR1 is SEHNR and CDR2 is FQNEAQ (reference sequence). V was shortened by 5 bases and J by 5 bases, with 12 bases between the two germline ends. This CDR3 region has 13 residues. CDR3 in amino acids: CASSTGIYTEAFF. The DNA of the CDR3 is TGTGCCAGCAGCACAGGTATTTATACTGAAGCTTTCTTT.

The chain carries TRBV6-5 and TRBJ2-1; D gene unclear. This CDR3 has 14 amino acids. Deletions cut 4 bases from V and 4 bases from J, with 11 bases between. Germline assignment: CDR1 MNHEY and CDR2 SVGAGI. The CDR3: CASSSRPGYNEQFF. In DNA form, the CDR3 reads TGTGCCAGCAGTTCTCGCCCCGGGTACAATGAGCAGTTCTTC.

This chain joins TRBV7-6 and TRBJ1-6; D remains ambiguous. There are 17 residues in the CDR3. Per the germline V gene, CDR1 is SGHVS and CDR2 is FNYEAQ. V dropped 4 bases and J dropped 6 bases, with 19 bases sitting between them. CDR3 bases: TGTGCCAGCAGCTCCCTCCGAGGGCGTGTCCCTAATTCACCCCTCCACTTT. Translated: CASSSLRGRVPNSPLHF.

J is TRBJ2-5 and V is TRBV18; 14 bases line up with TRBD2. The germline CDR1 and CDR2 sequences are KGHSH and LQKENI. The CDR3 consists of 17 residues. V was pared by 6 bases and J by 3 bases, with 9 bases of the junction left unmatched. CDR3 in DNA: TGTGCCAGCTCCCGACTAGCGGGGGGGTCTTTCGAAGAGACCCAGTACTTC. Its protein product is CASSRLAGGSFEETQYF.

A single count supports this clone. The chain links TRBV14 to TRBJ1-1, with 8 nucleotides matching TRBD1. The CDR3 sequence is 14 residues long. Germline V gene lookup returns CDR1 SGHDN and CDR2 FVKESK. The trim removed 0 bases at V and 8 bases at J, leaving 5 bases unmatched. The CDR3 loop is CASSQDGWDREAFF. In nucleotides, the CDR3 is TGTGCCAGCAGCCAAGATGGTTGGGACAGGGAAGCTTTCTTT.

The chain employs TRBV10-3 and TRBJ1-5; 10 positions match TRBD1. Trimming cost V 3 bases and J 4 bases; bases outside gene matches: 6. Germline CDR1 and CDR2: ENHRY and SYGVKD. The CDR3 consists of 16 residues. The CDR3 DNA reads as TGTGCCATCAGTGAATCGCGGACAGGGGGAAATCAGCCCCAGCATTTT. It yields the protein CAISESRTGGNQPQHF.

The chain recombines TRBV5-6 with TRBJ2-1, with a possible D match to TRBD2 (5 bases). Germline CDR1 and CDR2: SGHDT and YYEEEE. The CDR3 length is 15 residues. Trimming left V 1 base short and J 8 bases short, with 16 bases between. The CDR3 region has the DNA TGTGCCAGCAGCTTGTTCAGCAGGACTGATGATGAGCAGTTCTTC. Protein product: CASSLFSRTDDEQFF.